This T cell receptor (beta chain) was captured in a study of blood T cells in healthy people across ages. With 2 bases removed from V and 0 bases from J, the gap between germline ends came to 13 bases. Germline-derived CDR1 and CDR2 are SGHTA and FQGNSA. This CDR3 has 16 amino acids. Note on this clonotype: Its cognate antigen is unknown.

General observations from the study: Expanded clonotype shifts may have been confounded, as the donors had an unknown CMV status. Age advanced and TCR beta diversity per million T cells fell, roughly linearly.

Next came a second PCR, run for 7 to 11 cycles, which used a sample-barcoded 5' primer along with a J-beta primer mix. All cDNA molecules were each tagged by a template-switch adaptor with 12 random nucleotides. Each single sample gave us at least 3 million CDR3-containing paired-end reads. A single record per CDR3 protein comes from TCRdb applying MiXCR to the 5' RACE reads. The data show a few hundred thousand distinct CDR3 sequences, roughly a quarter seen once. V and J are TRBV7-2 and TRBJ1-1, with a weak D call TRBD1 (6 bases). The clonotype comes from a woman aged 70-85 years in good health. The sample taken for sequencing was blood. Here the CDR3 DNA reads TGTGCCAGCAGCTTAAATCCCGGGACACTGAACACTGAAGCTTTCTTT. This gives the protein CASSLNPGTLNTEAFF.